A single T cell receptor beta chain is shown here with its context. Its antigen is currently unknown. The PCR used 60 Vbeta and 13 Jbeta primers. Data came from immunoSEQ multiplex PCR; TCRdb stores just in-frame clones and leaves some out. The sample records over 150,000 clones, approximately 88% being singletons. Everyone who donated was a healthy bone marrow donor. The germline gives CDR1 SNHLY, CDR2 FYNNEI. CDR3 length: 13 amino acids. Losses at the gene ends were 8 bases for V and 11 bases for J; bases not matched to a gene: 6. The record originates from a study of cytomegalovirus exposure and HLA in healthy donors. Whole-study findings and limits: Rare TCR sequences predominated, though certain public TCRs were found in many donors.

The TCR was taken from a woman younger than 45 in good health and CMV-seronegative. Sequenced material: PBMCs. The rearrangement uses TRBV2 and TRBJ2-1; 13 positions match TRBD2. The CDR3 is CASGTSGTPQQFF. The CDR3 coding sequence is TGTGCCAGCGGGACTAGCGGGACCCCCCAGCAGTTCTTC.